This passage covers 9 T cell receptor beta chains from one sample sequenced in a study of T cell responses to AZD1222 COVID-19 vaccine. TCRdb's table, derived via immunoSEQ multiplex PCR, lists solely in-frame clones and lacks some. The sample holds just over 150,000 clones, 90% to 95% seen once. The sample in question was peripheral blood, obtained 28 days after the second AZD1222 dose. The receptors were gathered from an adult who received the AZD1222 COVID-19 vaccine.

This chain joins TRBV27 and TRBJ2-7; no clear D gene. Germline V CDR1 and CDR2: MNHEY, SMNVEV (reference sequence). This CDR3 comprises 11 residues. V shed 5 bases and J shed 6 bases, with 8 bases lying between them. CDR3 in amino acids: CASSPLSEQYF. As DNA, the CDR3 is TGTGCCAGCAGTCCCCTCAGCGAGCAGTACTTC.

The chain joins TRBV15 to TRBJ2-1; 14 bases agree with TRBD2. Trimming cost V 0 bases and J 10 bases; bases outside gene matches: 5. This CDR3 is built from 16 residues. Germline CDR1 is LNHNV and CDR2 is YYDKDF (reference sequence). The chain's CDR3 is CATSRDGTSGSPEQFF. In DNA, the CDR3 is TGTGCCACCAGCAGAGACGGGACTAGCGGGAGTCCCGAGCAGTTCTTC.

This rearrangement joins TRBV7-8 to TRBJ2-1; possibly TRBD1 for D (6 bases). This CDR3 comprises 14 residues. The germline V gene has CDR1 SGHVS and CDR2 FQNEAQ. Between the trimmed V and J ends, which lost 5 bases and 4 bases, there was a span of 12 bases. The CDR3: CASSRTDSYNEQFF. For the CDR3, the DNA is TGTGCCAGCAGCCGGACAGATTCATACAATGAGCAGTTCTTC.

The chain has TRBV4-1 and TRBJ1-6; unclear D gene. CDR3 length: 14 amino acids. Germline V gene sequence: CDR1 MGHRA, CDR2 YSYEKL. Between the trimmed V and J ends, which lost 4 bases and 8 bases, there was a span of 12 bases. The CDR3 region is CASSLRAGDSPLHF. For the CDR3, the DNA is TGCGCCAGCAGCCTCCGGGCCGGGGATTCACCCCTCCACTTT.

This rearrangement joins TRBV10-1 to TRBJ2-1, with D perhaps assigned TRBD1 or TRBD2 (6 bases each). The CDR3 sequence is 14 residues long. Germline CDR1 and CDR2: WNHNN and SYGVQD (reference sequence). V was clipped by 3 bases and J by 7 bases, with 13 bases between them. The CDR3 loop is CASSERGARNEQFF. The DNA of the CDR3 is TGCGCCAGCAGTGAAAGGGGGGCGCGAAATGAGCAGTTCTTC.

This clone was seen a single time. The V call is TRBV15, the J call TRBJ1-6; possible D gene TRBD1, 6 bases. The CDR3 totals 17 residues. Trimming stripped 0 bases from V and 9 bases from J, with 18 bases between. Germline CDR1 is LNHNV and CDR2 is YYDKDF (reference sequence). CDR3 in DNA: TGTGCCACCAGCAGAGATCGGCCACAGGGCCGAGGTTCACCCCTCCACTTT. Translation: CATSRDRPQGRGSPLHF.

The gene calls are TRBV5-4 and TRBJ1-1; D is uncertain. Trimming cost V 3 bases and J 4 bases, with 7 bases left between them. The germline V gene encodes CDR1 SGHNT and CDR2 YYREEE (reference sequence). This CDR3 is 12 amino acids long. The CDR3 DNA sequence: TGTGCCAGCAGCTACAGTGGCACTGAAGCTTTCTTT. This gives the protein CASSYSGTEAFF.

The count of this clone is one. V and J are TRBV11-2 and TRBJ1-6; weak D call: TRBD1 (5 bases). The V gene's germline CDR1 is SGHAT and CDR2 FQNNGV. V lost 3 bases, J lost 10 bases, and 13 bases lay in between. CDR3 size: 14 residues. The CDR3 loop is CASSFGGGSSPLHF. The CDR3 coding sequence is TGTGCCAGCAGCTTCGGGGGTGGAAGCTCACCCCTCCACTTT.

The chain uses TRBV6-1 and TRBJ2-5, with 8 bases that match TRBD1. Germline CDR1 MNHNS, CDR2 SASEGT. The ends lost 3 bases at V and 7 bases at J; junction bases unmatched: 7. This CDR3 comprises 14 residues. CDR3 coding DNA: TGTGCCAGCAGTGATGGACAGGGCGCGGGGACCCAGTACTTC. This translates into CASSDGQGAGTQYF.